The rows below give T cell receptor beta chains drawn from one sample of a study of T cells in Graves' hyperthyroidism and ophthalmopathy. TCRdb called the multiplex PCR reads again in MiXCR, with one record for every CDR3 protein. Among 500,000 to 750,000 distinct CDR3 sequences listed, 13% to 15% were seen once. Sequenced material: blood. The receptors originated from a woman aged 18-35 years with Graves' ophthalmopathy. Each CDR3 is given without its conserved first and last residue.

V gene: TRBV6-1
J gene: TRBJ2-1
CDR3 protein: ASTTGRGNEQF

V gene: TRBV20-1
J gene: TRBJ2-7
CDR3 protein: SAEPGHPYEQY

V gene: TRBV29-1
J gene: TRBJ1-1
CDR3 protein: SDNRDGGTEAF

V gene: TRBV20-1
J gene: TRBJ2-7
CDR3 protein: SARAGDREQY

V gene: TRBV6-1
J gene: TRBJ2-7
CDR3 protein: ASSRDRVFSYEQY

V gene: TRBV10-3
J gene: TRBJ2-5
CDR3 protein: AIRPGRTQETQY

V gene: TRBV6-1
J gene: TRBJ2-5
CDR3 protein: ASSDSAFGGQETQY

V gene: TRBV3-1
J gene: TRBJ1-5
CDR3 protein: ASSLQGLWQPQH

V gene: TRBV3-1
J gene: TRBJ2-5
CDR3 protein: ASSHDRAGGPQY

V gene: TRBV7-2
J gene: TRBJ2-1
CDR3 protein: ASSFSISGDYNEQF

V gene: TRBV7-9
J gene: TRBJ2-1
CDR3 protein: ASSSRNEQF

V gene: TRBV28
J gene: TRBJ1-5
CDR3 protein: ASSPPGQGAWGVEGNQPQH

V gene: TRBV11-3
J gene: TRBJ1-4
CDR3 protein: ASSLADEKLF

V gene: TRBV12-5
J gene: TRBJ2-5
CDR3 protein: ASGLLTGGSGETQY

V gene: TRBV12-3/TRBV12-4
J gene: TRBJ1-2
CDR3 protein: ASSSPEMEDGYT

V gene: TRBV7-2
J gene: TRBJ1-5
CDR3 protein: ASSLAILPNQPQH

V gene: TRBV10-2
J gene: TRBJ2-7
CDR3 protein: ATRGGHRAYEQY

V gene: TRBV27
J gene: TRBJ2-2
CDR3 protein: ATRKTGELF

V gene: TRBV20-1
J gene: TRBJ2-1
CDR3 protein: SAREATWERPHNEQF

V gene: TRBV2
J gene: TRBJ1-2
CDR3 protein: ASNPLGYGYT

V gene: TRBV5-5
J gene: TRBJ1-2
CDR3 protein: ASSGGDTNYGYT

V gene: TRBV7-3
J gene: TRBJ2-2
CDR3 protein: ASTLDRGYGELF

V gene: TRBV7-9
J gene: TRBJ2-5
CDR3 protein: ASSPRGSSNSGETQY

V gene: TRBV4-1
J gene: TRBJ1-4
CDR3 protein: ASSQDVGGWTNEKLF

V gene: TRBV30
J gene: TRBJ2-7
CDR3 protein: AWSPRGRGGEQY

V gene: TRBV20-1
J gene: TRBJ1-1
CDR3 protein: EAGHGTEAF

V gene: TRBV11-3
J gene: TRBJ2-1
CDR3 protein: ASSLEGAEPYNEQF

V gene: TRBV5-1
J gene: TRBJ1-2
CDR3 protein: ASSPHGTAAYGYT

V gene: TRBV9
J gene: TRBJ2-7
CDR3 protein: ASSSGTSGMPYEQY

V gene: TRBV4-1
J gene: TRBJ1-2
CDR3 protein: ASSQDTGTPTNYGYT

V gene: TRBV7-8
J gene: TRBJ2-5
CDR3 protein: ASSFGGQGWEETQY

V gene: TRBV2
J gene: TRBJ1-6
CDR3 protein: ASERNGSPLH

V gene: TRBV24-1
J gene: TRBJ1-2
CDR3 protein: ATKGADYGYT

V gene: TRBV28
J gene: TRBJ1-4
CDR3 protein: ASSFAGRPNEKLF

V gene: TRBV18
J gene: TRBJ2-2
CDR3 protein: ASSPRLGANTGELF

V gene: TRBV30
J gene: TRBJ2-4
CDR3 protein: AWKVDRAKNIQY

V gene: TRBV7-9
J gene: TRBJ2-1
CDR3 protein: ASSFTDGDEQF

V gene: TRBV27
J gene: TRBJ2-7
CDR3 protein: ASSLIGEVPYEQY